Each of the 24 T cell receptor beta chains below was sequenced from the same sample in a study of CD8 T cells in Susac syndrome. Reverse transcription of roughly 0.45 to 1 ug RNA used random hexamers. TCRdb ran MiXCR on the immunoSEQ multiplex PCR reads and lists one entry per CDR3 protein. This table holds about 84,000 distinct CDR3 sequences, roughly 95% found once. Sample: CD8+ T cells from PBMCs. These receptors were taken from a human donor with Susac syndrome.

J is TRBJ1-6 and V is TRBV4-1; D gene ambiguous. The CDR3 covers 16 residues. Trimming left V 4 bases short and J 0 bases short, with 10 bases between. Germline V gene sequence: CDR1 MGHRA, CDR2 YSYEKL. This CDR3 is CASSRPENSYNSPLHF. The CDR3 DNA reads as TGCGCCAGCAGCCGCCCAGAGAACTCCTATAATTCACCCCTCCACTTT.

The sample holds one count of this clonotype. This chain links TRBV10-3 with TRBJ2-3; 13 bases are a match to TRBD2. The V gene's germline CDR1 is ENHRY and CDR2 SYGVKD. V was pared by 8 bases and J by 4 bases, with 12 bases of the junction left unmatched. This CDR3 contains 17 residues. The CDR3 sequence is CAIGEPWTSGSPDTQYF. The DNA for the CDR3 is TGTGCCATCGGGGAACCTTGGACTAGCGGGAGTCCAGATACGCAGTATTTT.

This clonotype has just a few counts. The rearrangement joins TRBV29-1 to TRBJ2-2, with D perhaps assigned TRBD1 or TRBD2 (6 bases each). The germline V and J ends were trimmed by 6 bases and 6 bases, with 14 bases remaining between them. The CDR3 loop spans 13 amino acids. Germline values: CDR1 SQVTM, CDR2 ANQGSEA. Here the CDR3 DNA reads TGCAGCGTGCCCGCGAGGGGGGCCGGGGAGCTGTTTTTT. This codes for CSVPARGAGELFF.

This sequence joins TRBV15 and TRBJ1-4, with D perhaps TRBD1 (6 bases). CDR3 length: 13 residues. CDR1 is LNHNV and CDR2 is YYDKDF in the germline V gene (reference sequence). V shed 4 bases and J shed 10 bases, with 13 bases lying between them. CDR3 bases: TGTGCCACCAGCACCGTCACAGGGACAAAACTGTTTTTT. Protein product: CATSTVTGTKLFF.

The V gene is TRBV2, the J gene TRBJ2-2; D unclear. The CDR3 has 13 amino acids. V lost 8 bases and J 1 base, leaving 8 bases between the germline ends. Germline assignment: CDR1 SNHLY and CDR2 FYNNEI. This chain's CDR3 is CASGRVNTGELFF. The CDR3 coding sequence is TGTGCCAGCGGGCGTGTGAACACCGGGGAGCTGTTTTTT.

The genes are TRBV9 and TRBJ2-1, with 10 bases identical to TRBD2. This CDR3 has 16 amino acids. The trim removed 4 bases at V and 4 bases at J, leaving 8 bases unmatched. Germline V lookup: CDR1 SGDLS, CDR2 YYNGEE. The CDR3 reads CASSSSGGALYNEQFF. The CDR3, as DNA: TGTGCCAGCAGCTCAAGCGGGGGGGCCTTGTACAATGAGCAGTTCTTC. Combining the CDR3 with reference TRBV9 and TRBJ2-1 gives the whole variable domain DSGVTQTPKHLITATGQRVTLRCSPRSGDLSVYWYQQSLDQGLQFLIQYYNGEERAKGNILERFSAQQFPDLHSELNLSSLELGDSALYFCASSSSGGALYNEQFFGPGTRLTVL.

The V and J genes are TRBV13 and TRBJ1-5; TRBD1 agrees at 10 bases. Germline assignment: CDR1 PRHDT and CDR2 FYEKMQ (reference sequence). V gave up 0 bases and J gave up 12 bases; unmatched junction bases: 14. The CDR3 spans 17 residues. CDR3 region: CASSLGPRPGQGLLQHF. The CDR3 bases are TGTGCCAGCAGCTTAGGCCCCAGACCGGGACAGGGGCTCCTCCAGCATTTT.

The rearrangement joins TRBV20-1 to TRBJ1-5; a weak D match, TRBD1 (6 bases). Trimming shortened V by 6 bases and J by 2 bases, and 26 bases separated the two germline ends. Germline CDR1 is DFQATT and CDR2 is SNEGSKA (reference sequence). The CDR3 runs 18 residues. CDR3 loop: CSARTTGSVLIGNQPQHF. The DNA of the CDR3 is TGCAGTGCCCGCACAACAGGGTCAGTTTTGATTGGCAATCAGCCCCAGCATTTT.

This rearrangement joins TRBV23-1 to TRBJ2-7; TRBD1 aligns across 8 bases. TRBV23-1 is given ORF status, its function remaining uncertain. The V segment lost 5 bases and the J segment 4 bases; nucleotides outside the gene matches: 10. This CDR3 has 15 amino acids. CDR3: CASSEGTGKRYEQYV. The CDR3 DNA is TGCGCCAGCAGTGAAGGGACAGGCAAACGATACGAGCAGTACGTC.

V and J are TRBV5-6 and TRBJ1-1, with D possibly TRBD1 on 5 matching bases. This CDR3 has 13 residues. Germline V gene data show CDR1 as SGHDT and CDR2 as YYEEEE. V lost 2 bases, J lost 6 bases, and 11 bases lay in between. CDR3 sequence (DNA): TGTGCCAGCAGCTTCCACAGGCTGGCTGAAGCTTTCTTT. This codes for CASSFHRLAEAFF.

The CDR3 spells CASSLVPGYEQYV. The CDR3 coding sequence is TGTGCCAGCAGCTTAGTCCCTGGGTACGAGCAGTACGTC. This sequence joins TRBV7-8 and TRBJ2-7; no clear D gene. V was shortened by 1 base and J by 4 bases, with 8 bases between the two germline ends. Germline V lookup: CDR1 SGHVS, CDR2 FQNEAQ. CDR3 length: 13 amino acids.

The genes are TRBV12-3 or TRBV12-4 and TRBJ1-5; weak D call: TRBD1 (6 bases). V shed 8 bases and J shed 3 bases, with 11 bases lying between them. This CDR3 region has 13 residues. The CDR3 reads CASQGGPNQPQHF. CDR3 nucleotides: TGTGCCAGCCAAGGGGGACCCAATCAGCCCCAGCATTTT.

The rearrangement uses TRBV6-5 and TRBJ2-7; D possibly uses TRBD1 or TRBD2 (5 bases each). Trimming shortened V by 0 bases and J by 5 bases, and 8 bases separated the two germline ends. The CDR3 length is 13 residues. Germline CDR1 is MNHEY and CDR2 is SVGAGI. The CDR3 DNA follows: TGTGCCAGCAGTTACTCTGAGGGGAACGAGCAGTACTTC. This codes for CASSYSEGNEQYF.

The chain employs TRBV12-3 or TRBV12-4 and TRBJ1-5, with D possibly matching TRBD1 (5 bases). The CDR3 has 13 residues. V gave up 5 bases and J gave up 4 bases, with 9 bases separating them. CDR3 DNA sequence: TGTGCCAGCAGTGGGGCCCCGAATCAGCCCCAGCATTTT. The encoded protein is CASSGAPNQPQHF.

The chain combines TRBV7-9 with TRBJ2-1; 9 bases line up with TRBD2. The CDR3 has 17 residues. Germline V gene data show CDR1 as SEHNR and CDR2 as FQNEAQ (reference sequence). The V and J ends lost 3 bases and 4 bases, in that order; junction bases with no gene match: 10. The chain's CDR3 is CASSFSLSAGGYNEQFF. The CDR3 bases are TGTGCCAGCAGCTTCTCTCTCTCAGCGGGGGGTTACAATGAGCAGTTCTTC.

The rearrangement uses TRBV20-1 and TRBJ2-7, with D unresolved. The V end was cut by 6 bases, the J end by 4 bases, with 10 bases between. This CDR3 has 11 amino acids. The germline gives CDR1 DFQATT, CDR2 SNEGSKA (reference sequence). CDR3 coding DNA: TGCAGTGCCATCTGGGGTTACGAGCAGTACGTC. Protein: CSAIWGYEQYV.

The chain couples TRBV29-1 to TRBJ2-7; weak D call: TRBD2 (7 bases). The CDR3 covers 13 residues. Per germline, CDR1 SQVTM and CDR2 ANQGSEA. Deletions cut 3 bases from V and 1 base from J, with 10 bases between. In DNA form, the CDR3 reads TGCAGCGTTGATGGGGGGGCTTCCTACGAGCAGTACTTC. This gives the protein CSVDGGASYEQYF.

In this sample, this clonotype turned up once. J is TRBJ1-1 and V is TRBV15; D is ambiguous. The germline V gene encodes CDR1 LNHNV and CDR2 YYDKDF (reference sequence). The CDR3 totals 12 residues. The V end lost 5 bases, the J end lost 4 bases, and 8 bases lay between the germline ends. DNA for the CDR3: TGTGCCACCAGCGAAGGTCGCACTGAAGCTTTCTTT. Translation: CATSEGRTEAFF.

The J gene is TRBJ2-1, the V gene TRBV20-1; perhaps D is TRBD1 or TRBD2 (5 bases each). Germline V gene data show CDR1 as DFQATT and CDR2 as SNEGSKA (reference sequence). The CDR3 has 14 residues. With 6 bases removed from V and 6 bases from J, the gap between germline ends came to 18 bases. The chain's CDR3 is CSAGTSSLLNEQFF. CDR3 nucleotides: TGCAGTGCCGGGACGTCGAGCCTCCTCAATGAGCAGTTCTTC.

The chain combines TRBV6-5 with TRBJ2-5; D call uncertain. Germline CDR1 MNHEY, CDR2 SVGAGI. This CDR3 spans 13 amino acids. V was pared by 2 bases and J by 1 base, with 5 bases between. The CDR3 region has the DNA TGTGCCAGCAGTTACGGGTTCCAAGAGACCCAGTACTTC. Encoded protein: CASSYGFQETQYF.

The chain joins TRBV9 to TRBJ2-1; 7 bases align to TRBD2. The CDR3 has 13 residues. J lost 6 bases, V lost 0 bases, and 0 bases had no gene match. The V gene's germline CDR1 is SGDLS and CDR2 YYNGEE. CDR3 bases: TGTGCCAGCAGCGTAGCGGGGGGCAATGAGCAGTTCTTC. It translates to CASSVAGGNEQFF.

This sequence joins TRBV3-1 and TRBJ2-1, with TRBD2 matching over 12 bases. V lost 1 base to trimming and J lost 7 bases; unmatched junction nucleotides: 5. The CDR3 runs to 16 residues. Germline values: CDR1 LGHDT, CDR2 YNNKEL (reference sequence). This CDR3 is CASSQVRLAGVNEQFF. The CDR3 DNA is TGTGCCAGCAGCCAAGTTAGACTAGCGGGAGTGAATGAGCAGTTCTTC.

The J gene is TRBJ2-5, the V gene TRBV3-1; 13 bases fit TRBD2. The CDR3 is 17 amino acids. The V gene's germline CDR1 is LGHDT and CDR2 YNNKEL (reference sequence). V shed 4 bases and J 5 bases; nucleotides not matched to a gene: 10. The CDR3: CASSPGLAGPNWETQYF. CDR3 nucleotide sequence: TGTGCCAGCAGCCCGGGACTAGCGGGGCCCAACTGGGAGACCCAGTACTTC.

The CDR3 DNA is TGCAGCACAGAGGAGGGGGGCCGAGGAAATGAGCAGTTCTTC. Translated: CSTEEGGRGNEQFF. The V and J genes are TRBV29-1 and TRBJ2-1, with D perhaps matching TRBD1 or TRBD2 (6 bases each). The CDR3 runs 14 residues. Germline CDR1 SQVTM, CDR2 ANQGSEA. V was clipped by 8 bases and J by 7 bases, with 21 bases between them.